These 30 T cell receptor beta chains came from one sample sequenced in a study of shared clonotypes between healthy human individuals. Only CD45RO-negative cells positively selected for CCR7 counted as naive CD8 cells, so terminally differentiated effector memory CD45RA+ cells were excluded. Method: immunoSEQ multiplex PCR; TCRdb's copy keeps in-frame clones and lacks some. Here the sample spans hundreds of thousands of clones, approximately 95% being singletons. Sample: naive CD8+ T cells sorted from blood. The source is a woman aged 25-40 years in good health.

This clone was seen a single time. V gene TRBV7-9 combines with J gene TRBJ2-1, with D unresolved. The ends were cut back, 5 bases at V and 8 bases at J, with 19 bases in the middle. Germline V gene sequence: CDR1 SEHNR, CDR2 FQNEAQ (reference sequence). This CDR3 spans 15 amino acids. CDR3 sequence: CASSRGRLEVDEQFF. In DNA form, the CDR3 reads TGTGCCAGCAGCCGAGGTCGGCTAGAAGTGGATGAGCAGTTCTTC.

This chain connects TRBV29-1 to TRBJ2-7; TRBD1 is a possible D gene (5 bases). CDR3 length: 13 amino acids. Germline V CDR1 and CDR2: SQVTM, ANQGSEA. Trimming removed 4 bases at V and 4 bases at J, with 14 bases between. CDR3 in DNA: TGCAGCGTTGTAGGGGCAGCACTTTACGAGCAGTACTTC. It translates to CSVVGAALYEQYF.

This chain uses TRBV28 with TRBJ1-4, with 8 bases aligning to TRBD1. The CDR3 covers 14 residues. Germline V gene sequence: CDR1 MDHEN, CDR2 SYDVKM. V dropped 5 bases and J dropped 15; count of bases not matched to a gene: 14. CDR3 amino acids: CASSTPPPDREMFF. CDR3 in DNA: TGTGCCAGCAGTACTCCTCCCCCGGACAGGGAGATGTTTTTT.

The chain links TRBV6-5 to TRBJ2-1; no firm D call. Per the germline V gene, CDR1 is MNHEY and CDR2 is SVGAGI. This CDR3 has 14 amino acids. Trimming stripped 0 bases from V and 8 bases from J, with 11 bases between. The CDR3 DNA sequence: TGTGCCAGCAGTTACTCCCGCCCTGCGTATGAGCAGTTCTTC. It translates to CASSYSRPAYEQFF.

The chain couples TRBV4-1 to TRBJ2-5, with no clear D. V lost 0 bases, J lost 2 bases, and 10 bases lay in between. The germline gives CDR1 MGHRA, CDR2 YSYEKL. This CDR3 is built from 15 residues. The CDR3: CASSQDLRAQETQYF. The CDR3 DNA sequence: TGCGCCAGCAGCCAAGACCTTCGGGCTCAAGAGACCCAGTACTTC.

The rearrangement joins TRBV9 to TRBJ1-1; D unresolved. This CDR3 has 14 amino acids. V was cut by 2 bases and J by 1 base, with 9 bases left in between. Germline V CDR1 and CDR2: SGDLS, YYNGEE. Here the CDR3 DNA reads TGTGCCAGCAGCGTGGAGGACGGGAACACTGAAGCTTTCTTT. Translating it yields CASSVEDGNTEAFF.

The V gene is TRBV9, the J gene TRBJ2-2; D unresolved. The length of the CDR3 is 16 residues. V was clipped by 0 bases and J by 7 bases, with 16 bases between them. Germline assignment: CDR1 SGDLS and CDR2 YYNGEE. The CDR3 nucleotides are TGTGCCAGCAGCGTAGAGGGCAACCTTCGGGTCGGGGAGCTGTTTTTT. This gives the protein CASSVEGNLRVGELFF.

This chain joins TRBV9 and TRBJ1-1, with D perhaps matching TRBD1 (6 bases). Deletions cut 3 bases from V and 1 base from J, with 10 bases between. Germline CDR1 reads SGDLS; CDR2 reads YYNGEE. This CDR3 is 14 amino acids long. The CDR3 protein is CASSGVQGNTEAFF. CDR3 in DNA: TGTGCCAGCAGCGGAGTACAGGGGAACACTGAAGCTTTCTTT.

The chain uses TRBV28 and TRBJ2-1; possibly TRBD1 or TRBD2 for D (5 bases each). Germline CDR1 and CDR2: MDHEN and SYDVKM. The V gene lost 5 bases and the J gene lost 5 bases, with 22 bases spanning the gap. The CDR3 is made up of 17 amino acids. The CDR3 sequence is CASSLIRGRSLDNEQFF. As DNA, the CDR3 is TGTGCCAGCAGTCTTATCCGGGGCAGAAGTTTAGACAATGAGCAGTTCTTC.

This clone has only one observation. This chain links TRBV7-2 with TRBJ1-5, with D possibly TRBD1 on 5 matching bases. The CDR3 consists of 13 residues. From germline, CDR1 is SGHTA and CDR2 FQGNSA. V shed 4 bases and J shed 10 bases, with 14 bases lying between them. The CDR3 DNA is TGTGCCAGCAGCTCCCCGGGGCTCGCCCCCCAGCATTTT. This sequence encodes CASSSPGLAPQHF.

This chain links TRBV29-1 with TRBJ2-1, with 8 positions matching TRBD1. The CDR3 loop spans 12 amino acids. Germline CDR1 reads SQVTM; CDR2 reads ANQGSEA. V lost 2 bases and J lost 9; bases outside the gene matches: 3. The CDR3 coding sequence is TGCAGCGTTGAATCAGGGGGCGGTGAGCAGTTCTTC. Its translation is CSVESGGGEQFF.

In DNA, the CDR3 is TGTGCCAGTAGTATAGGATTGGGTTATAGCAATCAGCCCCAGCATTTT. Translated, it gives CASSIGLGYSNQPQHF. This chain connects TRBV19 to TRBJ1-5; D gene uncertain. Germline loops: CDR1 LNHDA, CDR2 SQIVND (reference sequence). CDR3 length: 16 amino acids. V lost 1 base and J 0 bases, leaving 10 bases between the germline ends.

The chain uses TRBV7-8 and TRBJ2-7; maybe TRBD2 (5 bases). Trimming shortened V by 2 bases and J by 2 bases, and 7 bases separated the two germline ends. CDR3 length equals 13 residues. Germline CDR1 SGHVS, CDR2 FQNEAQ. CDR3: CASSLSGTYEQYF. The CDR3 region has the DNA TGTGCCAGCAGCTTAAGCGGTACCTACGAGCAGTACTTC.

This rearrangement joins TRBV5-1 to TRBJ1-1, with unresolved D. Per germline, CDR1 SGHRS and CDR2 YFSETQ. V dropped 5 bases and J dropped 4 bases, with 18 bases sitting between them. The CDR3 contains 15 residues. The CDR3 loop reads CASRRGSGISTEAFF. CDR3 nucleotide sequence: TGCGCCAGCAGACGTGGGTCGGGGATATCCACTGAAGCTTTCTTT.

V is TRBV11-2 and J is TRBJ2-7, with 7 bases aligning to TRBD1. This CDR3 is 16 amino acids long. CDR1 and CDR2 from the germline V gene are SGHAT and FQNNGV. With 5 bases clipped from V and 9 bases from J, the junction kept 19 bases outside the gene matches. CDR3 bases: TGTGCCAGCAGCCCAGACGGTGAGGGGGCAGAAACCGCGCAGTACTTC. This encodes CASSPDGEGAETAQYF.

On this clone itself: This same CDR3 is encoded by further DNA sequences in the sample. The chain is built from TRBV27 and TRBJ2-7; D unresolved. CDR3 size: 10 residues. CDR1 is MNHEY and CDR2 is SMNVEV in the germline V gene (reference sequence). V gave up 6 bases and J gave up 3 bases, with 3 bases separating them. CDR3 sequence reads: CASSLYEQYF. The CDR3 coding sequence is TGTGCCAGCAGCCTCTACGAGCAGTACTTC.

This clone was recorded only once. The chain recombines TRBV7-6 with TRBJ1-1; D might be TRBD1 (6 bases). CDR3 size: 15 residues. The germline gives CDR1 SGHVS, CDR2 FNYEAQ. V gave up 3 bases and J gave up 1 base, with 12 bases separating them. The CDR3 bases are TGTGCCAGCAGCTTTAGAACAGGGTCGAACACTGAAGCTTTCTTT. It yields the protein CASSFRTGSNTEAFF.

The CDR3 DNA reads TGCGCCAGCAGCTCCGCAAGCGGGAACACTGAAGCTTTCTTT. Translated, it gives CASSSASGNTEAFF. The chain recombines TRBV5-1 with TRBJ1-1; D is unresolved. Germline assignment: CDR1 SGHRS and CDR2 YFSETQ. The germline V and J ends were trimmed by 3 bases and 1 base, with 10 bases remaining between them. This CDR3 is built from 14 residues. The full variable domain, its missing parts supplied by reference TRBV5-1 and TRBJ1-1, is KAGVTQTPRYLIKTRGQQVTLSCSPISGHRSVSWYQQTPGQGLQFLFEYFSETQRNKGNFPGRFSGRQFSNSRSEMNVSTLELGDSALYLCASSSASGNTEAFFGQGTRLTVV.

J is TRBJ1-1 and V is TRBV9, with TRBD1 as a possible D gene (6 bases). Trimming removed 4 bases at V and 5 bases at J, with 24 bases between. Germline V lookup: CDR1 SGDLS, CDR2 YYNGEE. There are 17 residues in the CDR3. In nucleotides, the CDR3 is TGTGCCAGCAGCCCCCAGCGGGGGGGCATTGGGGGAACTGAAGCTTTCTTT. This sequence encodes CASSPQRGGIGGTEAFF. The whole variable domain, filled in from reference TRBV9 and TRBJ1-1, reads DSGVTQTPKHLITATGQRVTLRCSPRSGDLSVYWYQQSLDQGLQFLIQYYNGEERAKGNILERFSAQQFPDLHSELNLSSLELGDSALYFCASSPQRGGIGGTEAFFGQGTRLTVV.

With respect to this clone: The same CDR3 is also encoded by other DNA sequences in this sample. This chain links TRBV27 with TRBJ2-3; no clear D gene. Germline values: CDR1 MNHEY, CDR2 SMNVEV (reference sequence). V lost 5 bases to trimming and J lost 2 bases, with 8 bases between them. This CDR3 has 13 residues. The CDR3 DNA is TGTGCCAGCAGTCCCCCCTCCACAGATACGCAGTATTTT. Translated, it gives CASSPPSTDTQYF.

The rearrangement joins TRBV10-3 to TRBJ2-7; D call uncertain. Germline assignment: CDR1 ENHRY and CDR2 SYGVKD. The CDR3 runs to 11 residues. The V gene lost 4 bases and the J gene lost 6 bases, with 7 bases spanning the gap. CDR3 nucleotide sequence: TGTGCCATCAGTGCGGGCTCCGAGCAGTACTTC. Its protein product is CAISAGSEQYF.

The chain combines TRBV27 with TRBJ2-7; 10 bases line up with TRBD2. Germline V gene data show CDR1 as MNHEY and CDR2 as SMNVEV (reference sequence). CDR3 length: 16 amino acids. The V and J ends lost 2 bases and 4 bases, in that order; junction bases with no gene match: 8. CDR3 in DNA: TGTGCCAGCAGTTTAGCCACTAGCGGGGCCAGTTACGAGCAGTACTTC. This encodes CASSLATSGASYEQYF.

The CDR3 loop reads CASSQDAALQRQQYF. CDR3 DNA sequence: TGCGCCAGCAGCCAAGACGCGGCTCTTCAGAGGCAGCAGTACTTC. The chain recombines TRBV4-1 with TRBJ2-7; no clear D gene. The CDR3 has 15 amino acids. CDR1 is MGHRA and CDR2 is YSYEKL in the germline V gene. V was pared by 0 bases and J by 8 bases, with 17 bases between.

V usage is TRBV4-1 and J usage is TRBJ2-6, with 7 nucleotides matching TRBD2. Germline values: CDR1 MGHRA, CDR2 YSYEKL. The V gene end was trimmed by 0 bases and the J gene end by 13 bases; junction bases not matched to a gene: 9. This CDR3 is 15 amino acids long. As DNA, the CDR3 is TGCGCCAGCAGCCAAGATTTTACTAGCGTTCTGGTCCTGACTTTC. Translating gives CASSQDFTSVLVLTF.

The chain carries TRBV7-9 and TRBJ1-1, with TRBD1 matching 8 bases. The germline CDR1 and CDR2 sequences are SEHNR and FQNEAQ (reference sequence). V gave up 5 bases and J gave up 3 bases; unmatched junction bases: 8. CDR3 length: 15 residues. The CDR3 bases are TGTGCCAGCAGCCCAGCTCAGGGGGCTCACACTGAAGCTTTCTTT. This translates into CASSPAQGAHTEAFF.

The rearrangement uses TRBV11-3 and TRBJ2-3; a weak D match, TRBD2 (5 bases). V lost 0 bases to trimming and J lost 5 bases, with 6 bases between them. The CDR3 runs to 13 residues. The germline V gene encodes CDR1 SGHNT and CDR2 YENEEA. The CDR3 region has the DNA TGTGCCAGCAGCTTAGATAGCGAAGATACGCAGTATTTT. Its protein is CASSLDSEDTQYF.

This chain joins TRBV9 and TRBJ1-3; 9 bases fit TRBD1. This CDR3 has 19 amino acids. Germline V gene lookup returns CDR1 SGDLS and CDR2 YYNGEE. V was clipped by 0 bases and J by 4 bases; unmatched bases: 14. The CDR3 DNA is TGTGCCAGCAGCGTAGAGGGGAGTCCCGGGACAGGGTCGGGAAACACCATATATTTT. It encodes CASSVEGSPGTGSGNTIYF. The entire variable domain, with the rest obtained from reference TRBV9 and TRBJ1-3, is as follows: DSGVTQTPKHLITATGQRVTLRCSPRSGDLSVYWYQQSLDQGLQFLIQYYNGEERAKGNILERFSAQQFPDLHSELNLSSLELGDSALYFCASSVEGSPGTGSGNTIYFGEGSWLTVV.

The V and J genes are TRBV2 and TRBJ2-7; TRBD1 matches 7 bases. CDR1 and CDR2 from the germline V gene are SNHLY and FYNNEI. This CDR3 has 16 amino acids. V lost 3 bases, J lost 5 bases, and 13 bases stayed unmatched. Written as DNA, the CDR3 is TGTGCCAGCAGTGACTTTACCGGGACAGCTCCTAACGAGCAGTACTTC. It yields the protein CASSDFTGTAPNEQYF.

This chain uses TRBV27 with TRBJ2-5, with D possibly matching TRBD2 (6 bases). The J call may be wrong; the DNA end is better matched by TRBJ2-7. The CDR3 runs 11 residues. From germline, CDR1 is MNHEY and CDR2 SMNVEV (reference sequence). The CDR3 region is CASMMGGEQYF. CDR3 coding DNA: TGTGCCAGTATGATGGGGGGCGAGCAGTACTTC.

J is TRBJ2-7 and V is TRBV7-9; D ambiguous. CDR1 and CDR2 (germline): SEHNR, FQNEAQ (reference sequence). Trimming shortened V by 6 bases and J by 0 bases, and 15 bases separated the two germline ends. The CDR3 extends over 15 amino acids. The CDR3 nucleotides are TGTGCCAGCAGTCACCCCGTAGTGGCCTCCTACGAGCAGTACTTC. Protein: CASSHPVVASYEQYF.